This is a list of T cell receptor beta chains from one sample in a study of technical replicates of blood from several donors. Some clones are missing from TCRdb's copy, which holds only in-frame ones; the method was immunoSEQ multiplex PCR. The sample contains over 55,000 clones, approximately 97% of which appear only once. The sequenced material came from T cells isolated from PBMCs. These receptors were collected from a human donor in good health. The CDR3 runs from the conserved cysteine through the conserved F or W. The order of the fields is CDR3 protein, J gene, clone size, V gene. Clone size is stated in some rows and not others, as once, few, many or a class when expanded.

CDR3 protein: CASSPPTAYSYNEQFF; J gene: TRBJ2-1; clone size: NA; V gene: TRBV18
CDR3 protein: CASSGGDQYF; J gene: TRBJ2-5; clone size: NA; V gene: TRBV25-1
CDR3 protein: CASSQEGRGPFTDTQYF; J gene: TRBJ2-3; clone size: NA; V gene: TRBV14
CDR3 protein: CATPVVKNIQYF; J gene: TRBJ2-4; clone size: NA; V gene: TRBV4-1
CDR3 protein: CASSLSSYEQYF; J gene: TRBJ2-7; clone size: NA; V gene: TRBV2
CDR3 protein: CASSPLSAGGPNEQFF; J gene: TRBJ2-1; clone size: NA; V gene: TRBV5-4
CDR3 protein: CASSREGQGGEKLFF; J gene: TRBJ1-4; clone size: NA; V gene: TRBV6-6
CDR3 protein: CSAGVTTEAFF; J gene: TRBJ1-1; clone size: NA; V gene: TRBV20-1
CDR3 protein: CASFLPGYGAFF; J gene: TRBJ1-1; clone size: NA; V gene: TRBV6-1
CDR3 protein: CASSHPGGNEAFF; J gene: TRBJ1-1; clone size: NA; V gene: TRBV28
CDR3 protein: CASSRGEAYGYTF; J gene: TRBJ1-2; clone size: NA; V gene: TRBV2
CDR3 protein: CASSEGGQGKTQYF; J gene: TRBJ2-5; clone size: NA; V gene: TRBV6-1
CDR3 protein: CASSLDGYEQYF; J gene: TRBJ2-7; clone size: once; V gene: TRBV11-2
CDR3 protein: CASISRGMNTEAFF; J gene: TRBJ1-1; clone size: NA; V gene: TRBV25-1
CDR3 protein: CASSIGAGGRGDTQYF; J gene: TRBJ2-3; clone size: NA; V gene: TRBV11-2
CDR3 protein: CASSLQGAGVHEQYF; J gene: TRBJ2-7; clone size: NA; V gene: TRBV5-1
CDR3 protein: CAWSNELNEQFF; J gene: TRBJ2-1; clone size: NA; V gene: TRBV30
CDR3 protein: CASRRGGDASPNYGYTF; J gene: TRBJ1-2; clone size: NA; V gene: TRBV7-9
CDR3 protein: CAWSGQYALHF; J gene: TRBJ1-6; clone size: NA; V gene: TRBV30
CDR3 protein: CASSVTDRELGETQYF; J gene: TRBJ2-5; clone size: once; V gene: TRBV9
CDR3 protein: CASSLEGRGRETQYF; J gene: TRBJ2-5; clone size: NA; V gene: TRBV5-1
CDR3 protein: CASSHAGLAGVETQYF; J gene: TRBJ2-5; clone size: NA; V gene: TRBV14
CDR3 protein: CAISEFLSMNTEAFF; J gene: TRBJ1-1; clone size: NA; V gene: TRBV10-3
CDR3 protein: CASSQGQLMNTEAFF; J gene: TRBJ1-1; clone size: few; V gene: TRBV11-1
CDR3 protein: CASGFQLTGTEFEEKLFF; J gene: TRBJ1-4; clone size: NA; V gene: TRBV12-5
CDR3 protein: CASTNVGTGVYSYEQYF; J gene: TRBJ2-7; clone size: NA; V gene: TRBV7-9
CDR3 protein: CASRVSFQFYGYTF; J gene: TRBJ1-2; clone size: NA; V gene: TRBV6-5
CDR3 protein: CASSHAASGRIEEQFF; J gene: TRBJ2-1; clone size: NA; V gene: TRBV5-1
CDR3 protein: CASSTGQPQPYSNQPQHF; J gene: TRBJ1-5; clone size: NA; V gene: TRBV7-8
CDR3 protein: CSVVRGYNTGELFF; J gene: TRBJ2-2; clone size: NA; V gene: TRBV29-1
CDR3 protein: CASSFIVGAEITYEQYF; J gene: TRBJ2-7; clone size: NA; V gene: TRBV7-9
CDR3 protein: CASTDRGRTGELFF; J gene: TRBJ2-2; clone size: NA; V gene: TRBV6-1
CDR3 protein: CASSLYRNTEAFF; J gene: TRBJ1-1; clone size: NA; V gene: TRBV11-1
CDR3 protein: CASSLGQTNTEAFF; J gene: TRBJ1-1; clone size: NA; V gene: TRBV5-1
CDR3 protein: CASSSETSTYNEQFF; J gene: TRBJ2-1; clone size: NA; V gene: TRBV7-9
CDR3 protein: CASSLQPAGGPIGYEQYF; J gene: TRBJ2-7; clone size: NA; V gene: TRBV7-2
CDR3 protein: CASSLKGGSSYEQYF; J gene: TRBJ2-7; clone size: NA; V gene: TRBV5-1
CDR3 protein: CASSPTAGRRVNEQFF; J gene: TRBJ2-1; clone size: NA; V gene: TRBV7-9
CDR3 protein: CASSQEASGSSYEQYF; J gene: TRBJ2-7; clone size: NA; V gene: TRBV4-2
CDR3 protein: CASSVLGTGNYEQYF; J gene: TRBJ2-7; clone size: NA; V gene: TRBV19
CDR3 protein: CASSQGIAGGSTDTQYF; J gene: TRBJ2-3; clone size: NA; V gene: TRBV4-2
CDR3 protein: CASSPSGNQPQHF; J gene: TRBJ1-5; clone size: NA; V gene: TRBV18
CDR3 protein: CASSQTGASNEKLFF; J gene: TRBJ1-4; clone size: once; V gene: TRBV6-5
CDR3 protein: CSVGGPNTEAFF; J gene: TRBJ1-1; clone size: NA; V gene: TRBV29-1
CDR3 protein: CASSHGLAGSTRGYEQFF; J gene: TRBJ2-1; clone size: NA; V gene: TRBV4-1
CDR3 protein: CASSWTGTSGRGTYNEQFF; J gene: TRBJ2-1; clone size: NA; V gene: TRBV11-2
CDR3 protein: CASSLGTGLNTEAFF; J gene: TRBJ1-1; clone size: NA; V gene: TRBV5-4
CDR3 protein: CASSLVIGSGANVLTF; J gene: TRBJ2-6; clone size: NA; V gene: TRBV5-6
CDR3 protein: CASSWDRYTQYF; J gene: TRBJ2-3; clone size: NA; V gene: TRBV28
CDR3 protein: CASSQGATSGFYEQYF; J gene: TRBJ2-7; clone size: NA; V gene: TRBV4-2
CDR3 protein: CASTYGQGEQFF; J gene: TRBJ2-1; clone size: NA; V gene: TRBV5-1
CDR3 protein: CASSDRANYGYTF; J gene: TRBJ1-2; clone size: NA; V gene: TRBV5-6
CDR3 protein: CASSLERFTEAFF; J gene: TRBJ1-1; clone size: NA; V gene: TRBV7-2
CDR3 protein: CASIGAGETGANVLTF; J gene: TRBJ2-6; clone size: NA; V gene: TRBV19